A single sample is the source of the 16 T cell receptor beta chains below, sequenced in a study of shared clonotypes between healthy human individuals. The protocol was immunoSEQ multiplex PCR, while the TCRdb copy is restricted to in-frame clones and leaves out a portion. This table has 2.3 million or so clones, roughly 93% appearing once. Sequencing was carried out using naive CD4+ T cells from PBMCs. This sample's subset: CD45RA+ positively selected. All receptors come from a young man in good health. Some clones in this sample may be carry-over from other donors' samples.

The DNA for the CDR3 is TGTGCCAGCAGCTTTGGCCGGACCCCGGCAGATACGCAGTATTTT. Its protein product is CASSFGRTPADTQYF. This rearrangement joins TRBV5-4 to TRBJ2-3; no clear D gene. The CDR3 spans 15 residues. V was cut by 2 bases and J by 4 bases, with 14 bases left in between. Germline loops: CDR1 SGHNT, CDR2 YYREEE (reference sequence).

This sequence joins TRBV4-1 and TRBJ2-5, with TRBD2 matching over 7 bases. Germline values: CDR1 MGHRA, CDR2 YSYEKL. J lost 5 bases, V lost 0 bases, and 6 bases had no gene match. The CDR3 is 15 amino acids. The DNA for the CDR3 is TGCGCCAGCAGCCAAGAGGGCGGGAGCGGGGAGACCCAGTACTTC. This sequence encodes CASSQEGGSGETQYF.

The chain is built from TRBV6-1 and TRBJ2-7; 10 nucleotides agree with TRBD2. V shed 4 bases, J shed 1 base, and the junction held 13 bases outside the gene matches. Germline V gene sequence: CDR1 MNHNS, CDR2 SASEGT. CDR3 length: 18 residues. CDR3 sequence (DNA): TGTGCCAGCAGTGCTTATGACCTAACTAGCGGGGAGTCCTACGAGCAGTACTTC. Its translation is CASSAYDLTSGESYEQYF.

This chain uses TRBV28 with TRBJ2-7, with 9 bases fitting TRBD1. The CDR3 loop spans 16 amino acids. The V segment lost 5 bases and the J segment 4 bases; nucleotides outside the gene matches: 12. CDR1 and CDR2 (germline): MDHEN, SYDVKM. The CDR3 loop reads CASSLGTGSLTYEQYF. In DNA, the CDR3 is TGTGCCAGCAGTCTCGGGACAGGGAGCCTCACGTACGAGCAGTACTTC.

V is TRBV4-3 and J is TRBJ2-5, with 9 bases lining up with TRBD1. V lost 4 bases to trimming and J lost 1 base; unmatched junction nucleotides: 7. Germline CDR1 is LGHNA and CDR2 is YSLEER. This CDR3 contains 16 residues. CDR3 residues: CASSPRQGVGQETQYF. DNA of the CDR3: TGCGCCAGCAGCCCCAGACAGGGGGTGGGCCAAGAGACCCAGTACTTC.

V gene TRBV28 combines with J gene TRBJ1-2; no firm D call. Germline-derived CDR1 and CDR2 are MDHEN and SYDVKM. The V end lost 6 bases, the J end lost 6 bases, and 23 bases lay between the germline ends. CDR3 length: 16 amino acids. The DNA of the CDR3 is TGTGCCAGCAGCCTCGCCGGTGCGTTGCGCATGAATGGCTACACCTTC. This codes for CASSLAGALRMNGYTF.

The V gene is TRBV6-5, the J gene TRBJ1-1, with no clear D. This CDR3 is built from 13 residues. The ends were cut back, 7 bases at V and 2 bases at J, with 11 bases in the middle. Germline values: CDR1 MNHEY, CDR2 SVGAGI. The CDR3 DNA sequence: TGTGCCAGCACCTTCGGTGGTAACACTGAAGCTTTCTTT. Its protein is CASTFGGNTEAFF.

The CDR3, as DNA: TGTGCCAGCAGTTCCGAGGGGTATGGGGCCAACGTCCTGACTTTC. This gives the protein CASSSEGYGANVLTF. The gene calls are TRBV6-5 and TRBJ2-6; D may be TRBD1 or TRBD2 (5 bases each). V was clipped by 4 bases and J by 3 bases, with 10 bases between them. The CDR3 has 15 amino acids. CDR1 MNHEY and CDR2 SVGAGI come from the germline V gene.

The chain couples TRBV29-1 to TRBJ2-6; D call uncertain. CDR1 is SQVTM and CDR2 is ANQGSEA in the germline V gene. The ends were cut back, 2 bases at V and 5 bases at J, with 1 base in the middle. This CDR3 has 11 residues. The CDR3 loop is CSVEWANVLTF. The CDR3 bases are TGCAGCGTTGAATGGGCCAACGTCCTGACTTTC.

The V and J genes are TRBV27 and TRBJ2-5; the D gene is possibly TRBD2 (5 bases). This CDR3 contains 13 residues. CDR1 is MNHEY, CDR2 SMNVEV, per germline (reference sequence). The V gene lost 5 bases and the J gene lost 5 bases, with 12 bases spanning the gap. The CDR3 DNA reads as TGTGCCAGCAGTCCTCGACTATCGGAGACCCAGTACTTC. Its protein is CASSPRLSETQYF.

The chain employs TRBV4-1 and TRBJ2-7; tentatively, D is TRBD1 (6 bases). CDR1 and CDR2 (germline): MGHRA, YSYEKL. The CDR3 totals 16 residues. Trimming stripped 4 bases from V and 3 bases from J, with 19 bases between. CDR3 sequence (DNA): TGCGCCAGCAGCCCATACGAGAACAGGGCCATCTACGAGCAGTACTTC. Translation gives CASSPYENRAIYEQYF.

With regard to this clone: The same CDR3 is also encoded by other DNA sequences in this sample. V usage is TRBV4-2 and J usage is TRBJ1-4; D might be TRBD1 (6 bases). The germline CDR1 and CDR2 sequences are LGHNA and YNFKEQ. CDR3 length equals 15 residues. V was trimmed by 2 bases and J by 1 base, leaving 8 bases between them. Here the CDR3 DNA reads TGTGCCAGCAGCCAAAGGGGGAGAACTAATGAAAAACTGTTTTTT. Its translation is CASSQRGRTNEKLFF.

This clone appeared once. Distinct nucleotide sequences in the sample also encode this CDR3. The chain couples TRBV5-4 to TRBJ2-5; perhaps TRBD2 as D (5 bases). The CDR3 spans 13 residues. Trimming removed 4 bases from V and 2 bases from J, with 9 bases in between. Germline values: CDR1 SGHNT, CDR2 YYREEE (reference sequence). DNA of the CDR3: TGTGCCAGCAGCCCGGGGTCTCAAGAGACCCAGTACTTC. Encoded protein: CASSPGSQETQYF.

V and J are TRBV4-1 and TRBJ2-3; TRBD2 matches at 10 bases. This CDR3 is built from 17 residues. The germline CDR1 and CDR2 sequences are MGHRA and YSYEKL. Trimming removed 2 bases from V and 1 base from J; junction bases left unmatched: 6. The CDR3 protein is CASSQQHGTSGTDTQYF. The CDR3, as DNA: TGCGCCAGCAGCCAACAGCACGGGACTAGCGGCACAGATACGCAGTATTTT.

About this clone itself: This same CDR3 is encoded by further DNA sequences in the sample. This chain connects TRBV5-1 to TRBJ2-2; TRBD1 is a possible D gene (6 bases). In germline, CDR1 is SGHRS, CDR2 YFSETQ. The CDR3 contains 14 residues. V lost 1 base and J 4 bases, leaving 8 bases between the germline ends. The CDR3 DNA follows: TGCGCCAGCAGCTTGCTAGGGGGCACCGGGGAGCTGTTTTTT. Translation gives CASSLLGGTGELFF.

V is TRBV9 and J is TRBJ1-2; no definite D call. The ends were cut back, 3 bases at V and 2 bases at J, with 8 bases in the middle. CDR1 is SGDLS and CDR2 is YYNGEE in the germline V gene. The CDR3 covers 13 residues. CDR3 sequence reads: CASSEVVNYGYTF. For the CDR3, the DNA is TGTGCCAGCAGCGAGGTTGTGAACTATGGCTACACCTTC. The full variable domain, in which reference TRBV9 and TRBJ1-2 provide the parts outside the CDR3, is DSGVTQTPKHLITATGQRVTLRCSPRSGDLSVYWYQQSLDQGLQFLIQYYNGEERAKGNILERFSAQQFPDLHSELNLSSLELGDSALYFCASSEVVNYGYTFGSGTRLTVV.